The sequence of this T cell receptor beta chain was determined in a study of cytomegalovirus exposure and HLA in healthy donors. Study observations and caveats: A later analysis found that most CMV-associated TCR beta chains appeared HLA-restricted.

Vbeta (60) and Jbeta (13) primers were used in the PCR. TCRdb's table, derived via immunoSEQ multiplex PCR, lists solely in-frame clones and lacks some. The top ten hold around 0.98% of the sample, which has 150,000 to 200,000 clones, roughly 85% seen once. A remark on this clone: Antigen: not known.

This CDR3 has 12 residues. Deletions cut 5 bases from V and 6 bases from J, with 7 bases between. CDR1 and CDR2 (germline): SNHLY, FYNNEI. Sequencing input: PBMCs. This TCR derives from a woman aged 50 to 60 in good health and CMV-seropositive. V gene TRBV2 combines with J gene TRBJ2-2; a weak D match, TRBD2 (5 bases). CDR3 DNA sequence: TGTGCCAGCAGTCTTAGCGCCGGGGAGCTGTTTTTT. Protein product: CASSLSAGELFF.